The 4 T cell receptor beta chains below all came from one sample that was sequenced in a study of T cells in localized non-small cell lung cancer. Using immunoSEQ multiplex PCR, the repertoire was profiled, and TCRdb retains in-frame clones only, with some absent. The table has 25,000 to 35,000 clones, 88% seen once. Sequencing used peripheral blood, obtained before any cancer treatment. The source is a female donor of 60 years or more with stage III squamous cell lung carcinoma.

As concerns this clone: The sample contains more than one DNA sequence encoding this CDR3. This chain connects TRBV28 to TRBJ1-6; 8 bases align to TRBD1. Germline CDR1 is MDHEN and CDR2 is SYDVKM. V trimming: 5 bases; J trimming: 10 bases; junction bases outside the gene matches: 4. There are 13 residues in the CDR3. The CDR3, as DNA: TGTGCCAGCAGTCCGGACAGGGTATCACCCCTCCACTTT. Amino acid sequence: CASSPDRVSPLHF.

The chain joins TRBV7-2 to TRBJ2-4; D is undetermined. The CDR3 loop spans 12 amino acids. Trimming took off 1 base at V and 9 bases at J, with 7 bases between the two ends. The germline gives CDR1 SGHTA, CDR2 FQGNSA. The DNA of the CDR3 is TGTGCCAGCAGCTTAGATCAAGGCATTCAGTACTTC. Translating gives CASSLDQGIQYF. Based on the CDR3 plus reference TRBV7-2 and TRBJ2-4, the full variable domain is GAGVSQSPSNKVTEKGKDVELRCDPISGHTALYWYRQSLGQGLEFLIYFQGNSAPDKSGLPSDRFSAERTGGSVSTLTIQRTQQEDSAVYLCASSLDQGIQYFGAGTRLSVL.

V is TRBV15 and J is TRBJ2-5, with D possibly matching TRBD2 (6 bases). V was clipped by 1 base and J by 5 bases, with 11 bases between them. The CDR3 extends over 14 amino acids. Germline V gives CDR1 LNHNV, CDR2 YYDKDF (reference sequence). The CDR3 region is CATSRGWRAETQYF. CDR3 in DNA: TGTGCCACCAGCAGAGGGTGGAGGGCCGAGACCCAGTACTTC.

The chain carries TRBV19 and TRBJ1-1, with TRBD1 identical over 8 bases. The CDR3 length is 15 residues. V trimming: 5 bases; J trimming: 3 bases; junction bases outside the gene matches: 8. Per the germline V gene, CDR1 is LNHDA and CDR2 is SQIVND (reference sequence). The CDR3 DNA follows: TGTGCCAGTAGTGCCCGGGACAGGCAAGACACTGAAGCTTTCTTT. Translating gives CASSARDRQDTEAFF. The entire variable domain, with the rest obtained from reference TRBV19 and TRBJ1-1, is as follows: DGGITQSPKYLFRKEGQNVTLSCEQNLNHDAMYWYRQDPGQGLRLIYYSQIVNDFQKGDIAEGYSVSREKKESFPLTVTSAQKNPTAFYLCASSARDRQDTEAFFGQGTRLTVV.